One and the same sample provided the 32 T cell receptor beta chains below, sequenced in a study of monozygotic twins with inflammatory bowel disease. Following a re-call of the 5' RACE reads, TCRdb has one entry per CDR3 protein and lacks DNA. The sample has approximately 160,000 distinct CDR3 sequences, and its top ten clones hold 2.8%. The source material was blood. The receptors shown here come from a human donor with ulcerative colitis or Crohn's disease, or a healthy co-twin of an affected twin (not recorded which).

The gene calls are TRBV19 and TRBJ2-3; the TRBD1 assignment by TCRdb is unverifiable without DNA. The CDR3 is made up of 16 amino acids. CDR1 and CDR2 from the germline V gene are LNHDA and SQIVND (reference sequence). This CDR3 is CASSIETGLGTDTQYF.

This sequence joins TRBV15 and TRBJ2-1; TCRdb's D call of TRBD1 is untestable without DNA. The CDR3 length is 15 residues. Germline V gene lookup returns CDR1 LNHNV and CDR2 YYDKDF (reference sequence). The CDR3: CATSSPLQDYNEQFF.

V is TRBV4-2 and J is TRBJ2-2. The CDR3 is 12 residues long. Germline V gives CDR1 LGHNA, CDR2 YNFKEQ. The CDR3 sequence is CASSQVKEELFF.

V and J are TRBV5-1 and TRBJ2-7. Germline V gene sequence: CDR1 SGHRS, CDR2 YFSETQ. This CDR3 contains 13 residues. CDR3 sequence reads: CASSLQVFGEQYF.

This CDR3 is CASSPLYWRDYSPNEQFF. This chain uses TRBV18 with TRBJ2-1; TCRdb's assignment of TRBD2 cannot be checked, as there is no DNA. CDR3 length: 18 amino acids. The germline gives CDR1 KGHSH, CDR2 LQKENI.

This chain's CDR3 is CSADGTGNYGYTF. The chain links TRBV20-1 to TRBJ1-2; TCRdb returns TRBD1, unconfirmable since there is no DNA. CDR3 length: 13 residues. The germline V gene has CDR1 DFQATT and CDR2 SNEGSKA (reference sequence).

The chain is built from TRBV2 and TRBJ1-4; TCRdb returns TRBD1, unconfirmable since there is no DNA. This CDR3 has 15 amino acids. Germline-derived CDR1 and CDR2 are SNHLY and FYNNEI. The CDR3 region is CASSPGTGGNEKLFF.

This rearrangement joins TRBV5-1 to TRBJ2-7. Germline V gene sequence: CDR1 SGHRS, CDR2 YFSETQ. This CDR3 spans 14 amino acids. The chain's CDR3 is CASSLLTSPYEQYF.

The chain's CDR3 is CATSDLTSGGGELFF. This rearrangement joins TRBV24-1 to TRBJ2-2; the TRBD2 assignment by TCRdb is unverifiable without DNA. This CDR3 is built from 15 residues. From germline, CDR1 is KGHDR and CDR2 SFDVKD.

V usage is TRBV6-2 or TRBV6-3 and J usage is TRBJ2-1; absent DNA, TCRdb's TRBD1 call cannot be checked. This CDR3 comprises 15 residues. Germline lookup yields CDR1 MNHEY and CDR2 SVGEGT. CDR3 sequence reads: CASRPGGSSYNEQFF.

This rearrangement joins TRBV10-3 to TRBJ1-5; as DNA is missing, the TRBD1 call by TCRdb cannot be tested. CDR3 size: 15 residues. CDR1 is ENHRY, CDR2 SYGVKD, per germline. CDR3 residues: CAISEEGGSNQPQHF.

This chain uses TRBV10-3 with TRBJ2-3; TCRdb's D gene call, TRBD1, goes unchecked for lack of DNA. The CDR3 is 15 amino acids. Per germline, CDR1 ENHRY and CDR2 SYGVKD. The CDR3 protein is CAISVQGTSTDTQYF.

The rearrangement uses TRBV5-1 and TRBJ2-1; TCRdb gives TRBD2 as the D gene, but with no DNA this cannot be confirmed. Germline CDR1 is SGHRS and CDR2 is YFSETQ. This CDR3 is built from 15 residues. The CDR3 is CASGLLAGAYNEQFF.

The chain joins TRBV5-6 to TRBJ2-4. CDR1 and CDR2 from the germline V gene are SGHDT and YYEEEE. This CDR3 spans 12 amino acids. CDR3 in amino acids: CASSLNWDIQYF.

The J gene is TRBJ2-1, the V gene TRBV14. The CDR3 extends over 12 amino acids. The germline V gene has CDR1 SGHDN and CDR2 FVKESK. CDR3 protein: CASSQDPNEQFF.

J is TRBJ1-1 and V is TRBV6-5; absent DNA, TCRdb's TRBD1 call cannot be checked. The length of the CDR3 is 14 residues. The V gene's germline CDR1 is MNHEY and CDR2 SVGAGI. CDR3 in amino acids: CASSYGRQNTEAFF.

The chain employs TRBV6-4 and TRBJ1-2; TCRdb returns TRBD1, unconfirmable since there is no DNA. Per the germline V gene, CDR1 is MRHNA and CDR2 is SNTAGT. There are 15 residues in the CDR3. The CDR3 sequence: CASSPTGNLLYGYTF.

The chain has TRBV5-1 and TRBJ2-7; TCRdb calls TRBD2, which cannot be checked without DNA. Looked up from germline, CDR1 is SGHRS and CDR2 is YFSETQ. CDR3 length equals 16 residues. CDR3: CASSPAGTSGRDVQYF. The full variable domain, its missing parts supplied by reference TRBV5-1 and TRBJ2-7, is KAGVTQTPRYLIKTRGQQVTLSCSPISGHRSVSWYQQTPGQGLQFLFEYFSETQRNKGNFPGRFSGRQFSNSRSEMNVSTLELGDSALYLCASSPAGTSGRDVQYFGPGTRLTVT.

The chain uses TRBV5-1 and TRBJ2-6. Germline V gene data show CDR1 as SGHRS and CDR2 as YFSETQ. This CDR3 is built from 15 residues. CDR3 in amino acids: CASSLGESGANVLTF.

The chain recombines TRBV24-1 with TRBJ1-1; TCRdb calls TRBD1, which cannot be checked without DNA. The CDR3 totals 15 residues. CDR1 and CDR2 from the germline V gene are KGHDR and SFDVKD. CDR3 in amino acids: CATSDSGTLNTEAFF.

The rearrangement uses TRBV6-6 and TRBJ1-6; lacking DNA, the TRBD1 call made by TCRdb goes unchecked. This CDR3 spans 12 amino acids. Germline assignment: CDR1 MNHNY and CDR2 SVGAGI (reference sequence). CDR3 region: CASSQTGAPLHF.

The V call is TRBV3-1, the J call TRBJ2-3; TCRdb's D call of TRBD2 is untestable without DNA. Germline CDR1 LGHDT, CDR2 YNNKEL (reference sequence). The CDR3 covers 17 residues. The CDR3 reads CASSQLLAGGGTDTQYF.

The chain recombines TRBV5-6 with TRBJ2-1; as DNA is missing, the TRBD2 call by TCRdb cannot be tested. The germline V gene encodes CDR1 SGHDT and CDR2 YYEEEE. This CDR3 region has 17 residues. CDR3: CASSLRTAGKSYNEQFF.

J is TRBJ2-7 and V is TRBV20-1; there is no DNA to check the TCRdb D call of TRBD2. CDR1 is DFQATT and CDR2 is SNEGSKA in the germline V gene (reference sequence). This CDR3 is 15 amino acids long. This CDR3 reads CSATSGGSSSYEQYF.

The chain uses TRBV7-9 and TRBJ2-1; absent DNA, TCRdb's TRBD2 call cannot be checked. Germline V CDR1 and CDR2: SEHNR, FQNEAQ (reference sequence). CDR3 length: 14 residues. This CDR3 reads CASSLGTSGREQFF.

The chain uses TRBV2 and TRBJ2-5; the D call from TCRdb, TRBD2, cannot be confirmed without DNA. CDR3 length equals 15 residues. The germline V gene has CDR1 SNHLY and CDR2 FYNNEI. The CDR3 protein is CASIEKLALEETQYF.

The genes are TRBV2 and TRBJ2-7; TCRdb outputs TRBD1, but without DNA this stays unchecked. The CDR3 sequence is 15 residues long. Per germline, CDR1 SNHLY and CDR2 FYNNEI. The CDR3 here is CASSRDPGFSNEQYF.

The J gene is TRBJ2-6, the V gene TRBV28; the TCRdb D gene call, TRBD1, has no DNA to confirm it. Per the germline V gene, CDR1 is MDHEN and CDR2 is SYDVKM. This CDR3 has 17 residues. CDR3: CASSLRNRAAGANVLTF.

This chain uses TRBV7-8 with TRBJ2-2; the TRBD2 assignment by TCRdb is unverifiable without DNA. Germline CDR1 is SGHVS and CDR2 is FQNEAQ. The CDR3 loop spans 14 amino acids. This chain's CDR3 is CASSGRDYPGELFF.

This chain uses TRBV10-3 with TRBJ1-6. CDR1 is ENHRY, CDR2 SYGVKD, per germline. The CDR3 has 13 amino acids. The CDR3 loop reads CAIRDGYNSPLHF.

The chain's CDR3 is CASSLRPSYEQYF. This chain joins TRBV5-1 and TRBJ2-7. The CDR3 sequence is 13 residues long. Germline assignment: CDR1 SGHRS and CDR2 YFSETQ.

The rearrangement links TRBV7-3 to TRBJ2-3; the D call from TCRdb, TRBD1, cannot be confirmed without DNA. The CDR3 spans 16 residues. Germline lookup yields CDR1 SGHTA and CDR2 FQGTGA. The chain's CDR3 is CASSLMTGASTDTQYF.